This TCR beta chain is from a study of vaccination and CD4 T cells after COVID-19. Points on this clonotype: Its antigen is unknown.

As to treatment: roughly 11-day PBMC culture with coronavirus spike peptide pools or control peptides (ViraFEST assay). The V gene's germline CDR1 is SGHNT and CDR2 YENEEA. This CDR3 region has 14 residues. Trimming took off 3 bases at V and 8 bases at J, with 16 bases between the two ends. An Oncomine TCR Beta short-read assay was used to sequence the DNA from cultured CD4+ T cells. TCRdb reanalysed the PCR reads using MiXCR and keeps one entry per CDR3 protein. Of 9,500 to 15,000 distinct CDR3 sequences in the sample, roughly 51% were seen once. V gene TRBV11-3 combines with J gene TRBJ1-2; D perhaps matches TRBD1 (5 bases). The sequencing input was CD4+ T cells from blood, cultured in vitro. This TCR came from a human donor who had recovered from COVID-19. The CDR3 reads CASSLDQGLRGYTF. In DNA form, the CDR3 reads TGTGCCAGCAGCTTGGATCAGGGTCTACGGGGCTACACCTTC. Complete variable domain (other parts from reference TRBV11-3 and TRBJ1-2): EAGVVQSPRYKIIEKKQPVAFWCNPISGHNTLYWYLQNLGQGPELLIRYENEEAVDDSQLPKDRFSAERLKGVDSTLKIQPAELGDSAVYLCASSLDQGLRGYTFGSGTRLTVV.